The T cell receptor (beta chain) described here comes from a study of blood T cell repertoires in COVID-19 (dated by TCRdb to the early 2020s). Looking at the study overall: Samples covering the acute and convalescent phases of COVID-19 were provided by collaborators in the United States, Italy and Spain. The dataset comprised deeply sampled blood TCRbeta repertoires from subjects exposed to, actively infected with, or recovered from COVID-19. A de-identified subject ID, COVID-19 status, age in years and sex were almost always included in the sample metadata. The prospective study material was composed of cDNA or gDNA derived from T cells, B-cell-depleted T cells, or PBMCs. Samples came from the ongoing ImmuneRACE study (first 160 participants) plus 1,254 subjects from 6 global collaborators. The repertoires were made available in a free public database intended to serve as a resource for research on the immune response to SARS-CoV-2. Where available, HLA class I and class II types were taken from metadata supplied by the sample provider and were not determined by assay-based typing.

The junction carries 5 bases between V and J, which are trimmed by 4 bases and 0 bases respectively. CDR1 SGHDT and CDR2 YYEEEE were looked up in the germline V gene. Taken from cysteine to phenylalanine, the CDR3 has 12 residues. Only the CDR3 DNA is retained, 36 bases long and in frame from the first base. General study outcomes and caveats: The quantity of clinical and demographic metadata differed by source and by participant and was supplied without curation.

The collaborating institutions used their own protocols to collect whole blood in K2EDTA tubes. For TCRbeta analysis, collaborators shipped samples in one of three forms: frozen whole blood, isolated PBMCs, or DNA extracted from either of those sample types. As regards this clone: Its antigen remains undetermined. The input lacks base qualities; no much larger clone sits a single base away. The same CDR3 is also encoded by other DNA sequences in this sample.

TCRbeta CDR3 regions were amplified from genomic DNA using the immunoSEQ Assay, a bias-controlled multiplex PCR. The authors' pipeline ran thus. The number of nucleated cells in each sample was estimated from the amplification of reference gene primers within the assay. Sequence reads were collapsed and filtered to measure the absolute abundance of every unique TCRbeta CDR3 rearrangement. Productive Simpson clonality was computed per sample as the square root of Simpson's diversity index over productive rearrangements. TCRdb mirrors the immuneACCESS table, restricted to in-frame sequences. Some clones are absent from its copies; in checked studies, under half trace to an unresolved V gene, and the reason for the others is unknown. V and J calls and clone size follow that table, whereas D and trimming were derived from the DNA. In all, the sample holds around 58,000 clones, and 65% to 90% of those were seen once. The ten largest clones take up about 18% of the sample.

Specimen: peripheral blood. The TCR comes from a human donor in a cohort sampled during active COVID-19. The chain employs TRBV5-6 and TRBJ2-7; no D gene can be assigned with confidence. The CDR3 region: CASSLSSYEQYF. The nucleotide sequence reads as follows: TGTGCCAGCAGCCTCAGCTCCTACGAGCAGTACTTC.